The entry below gives a single T cell receptor beta chain sequence along with its context. At one end, the junction sequence differs from germline, possibly due to a read error. This sample stems from a study of blood T cell repertoires in COVID-19. About the study: Whether acute or convalescent, the COVID-19 samples came from the United States, Italy and Spain. T cells, B-cell-depleted T cells, or PBMCs supplied cDNA or gDNA.

Some clones are missing from TCRdb's copy, which holds only in-frame ones; the method was immunoSEQ multiplex PCR. The sample lists some 66,000 clones, approximately 93% occurring once. Germline CDR1 and CDR2: MNHEY and SVGEGT. The CDR3 loop spans 13 amino acids. Sequenced input: peripheral blood. The origin of this receptor is a man between 65 and 85 years old with active COVID-19. The V gene is TRBV6-2 or TRBV6-3, the J gene TRBJ1-1; unclear D gene. CDR3: CASSSGSNTEAFF. CDR3 nucleotide sequence: TGTGCCAGTAGTTCAGGTTCCAACACTGAAGCTTTCTTT.